The 10 T cell receptor beta chains reported below all come from one sample, sequenced in a study of T-cell reconstitution after alpha-beta-depleted transplantation in children. TCRbeta library preparation incorporated unique molecular identifiers. TCRdb re-derived calls from the PCR reads in MiXCR, one entry per CDR3 protein. The data show around 700,000 distinct CDR3 sequences, less than 15% seen once. Specimen: PBMCs, collected before TCRalphabeta/CD19-depleted stem cell transplant. The origin of the receptors is a girl under 10 years old with congenital amegakaryocytic thrombocytopenia, due to receive a stem cell transplant.

V is TRBV7-9 and J is TRBJ2-1; perhaps TRBD1 as D (5 bases). V gave up 4 bases and J gave up 2 bases, with 15 bases separating them. This CDR3 is 16 amino acids long. Germline-derived CDR1 and CDR2 are SEHNR and FQNEAQ (reference sequence). Written as DNA, the CDR3 is TGTGCCAGCAGCTCCGGTAAGGACAAAACCTACAATGAGCAGTTCTTC. It encodes CASSSGKDKTYNEQFF. The whole variable domain, filled in from reference TRBV7-9 and TRBJ2-1, reads DTGVSQNPRHKITKRGQNVTFRCDPISEHNRLYWYRQTLGQGPEFLTYFQNEAQLEKSRLLSDRFSAERPKGSFSTLEIQRTEQGDSAMYLCASSSGKDKTYNEQFFGPGTRLTVL.

At least ten counts were recorded for this clonotype. The rearrangement uses TRBV11-2 and TRBJ1-3, with D uncertain. Trimming took 3 bases from V and 0 from J, leaving 9 bases between them. Germline V gene lookup returns CDR1 SGHAT and CDR2 FQNNGV. The CDR3 loop spans 15 amino acids. DNA of the CDR3: TGTGCCAGCAGCTTTACGCCGGACTCTGGAAACACCATATATTTT. Protein product: CASSFTPDSGNTIYF.

The chain recombines TRBV19 with TRBJ1-5; D is perhaps TRBD1 (5 bases). This CDR3 is 16 amino acids long. Trimming cost V 8 bases and J 0 bases, with 17 bases left between them. Germline assignment: CDR1 LNHDA and CDR2 SQIVND (reference sequence). For the CDR3, the DNA is TGTGCCAGTGGTCCTTACGGGACGGATAGCAATCAGCCCCAGCATTTT. Translated, it gives CASGPYGTDSNQPQHF.

This clonotype appeared a few times. The chain combines TRBV7-9 with TRBJ2-7; D possibly corresponds to TRBD1 (5 bases). This CDR3 region has 15 residues. Deletions cut 1 base from V and 2 bases from J, with 12 bases between. Germline V gene lookup returns CDR1 SEHNR and CDR2 FQNEAQ (reference sequence). The CDR3 DNA reads as TGTGCCAGCAGCTTAGAACCGTCAGGGACCTACGAGCAGTACTTC. It translates to CASSLEPSGTYEQYF.

This chain links TRBV5-1 with TRBJ2-7; 7 nucleotides agree with TRBD1. The CDR3 spans 13 residues. J was trimmed by 6 bases and V by 0 bases; bases with no gene match: 3. Germline V lookup: CDR1 SGHRS, CDR2 YFSETQ. As DNA, the CDR3 is TGCGCCAGCAGCTTGGGACAGGGAACCGAGCAGTACTTC. Its translation is CASSLGQGTEQYF.

This clonotype occurred many times. The chain combines TRBV11-2 with TRBJ2-3; D possibly corresponds to TRBD2 (5 bases). V was pared by 2 bases and J by 10 bases, with 22 bases between. This CDR3 spans 16 amino acids. Germline V gene sequence: CDR1 SGHAT, CDR2 FQNNGV. CDR3 in amino acids: CASSLLVASSSAAQYF. The CDR3 nucleotides are TGTGCCAGCAGCTTATTAGTGGCTAGCTCTTCGGCGGCGCAGTATTTT.

J is TRBJ2-7 and V is TRBV6-2 or TRBV6-3; D might be TRBD2 (5 bases). Germline values: CDR1 MNHEY, CDR2 SVGEGT. CDR3 size: 14 residues. V gave up 7 bases and J gave up 5 bases, with 18 bases separating them. The DNA for the CDR3 is TGTGCCAGCATTAAGGCCTCCTCCGGGGACGAGCAGTACTTC. Translation: CASIKASSGDEQYF.

This clonotype was observed at least ten times. The rearrangement links TRBV12-3 or TRBV12-4 to TRBJ2-1, with D tentatively TRBD2 (6 bases). CDR3 length: 15 amino acids. V was cut by 3 bases and J by 4 bases, with 13 bases left in between. In nucleotides, the CDR3 is TGTGCCAGCAGTTTTGGAGCGGGCCGATACAATGAGCAGTTCTTC. Translated: CASSFGAGRYNEQFF.

A few counts support this clonotype. The chain joins TRBV5-5 to TRBJ2-5; D possibly matches TRBD1 or TRBD2 (5 bases each). V gave up 2 bases and J gave up 4 bases, with 18 bases separating them. CDR3 size: 16 residues. Per germline, CDR1 SGHKS and CDR2 YYEKEE (reference sequence). In DNA, the CDR3 is TGTGCCAGCAGCTTTTCCGGGACCATATACGGAGAGACCCAGTACTTC. This encodes CASSFSGTIYGETQYF.

This clonotype was seen many times. The chain links TRBV20-1 to TRBJ1-4; D ambiguous. V lost 3 bases to trimming and J lost 7 bases, with 6 bases between them. The CDR3 totals 11 residues. Germline V gene sequence: CDR1 DFQATT, CDR2 SNEGSKA (reference sequence). The CDR3 DNA is TGCAGTGCTAGGACAACTGAAAAACTGTTTTTT. Its translation is CSARTTEKLFF.